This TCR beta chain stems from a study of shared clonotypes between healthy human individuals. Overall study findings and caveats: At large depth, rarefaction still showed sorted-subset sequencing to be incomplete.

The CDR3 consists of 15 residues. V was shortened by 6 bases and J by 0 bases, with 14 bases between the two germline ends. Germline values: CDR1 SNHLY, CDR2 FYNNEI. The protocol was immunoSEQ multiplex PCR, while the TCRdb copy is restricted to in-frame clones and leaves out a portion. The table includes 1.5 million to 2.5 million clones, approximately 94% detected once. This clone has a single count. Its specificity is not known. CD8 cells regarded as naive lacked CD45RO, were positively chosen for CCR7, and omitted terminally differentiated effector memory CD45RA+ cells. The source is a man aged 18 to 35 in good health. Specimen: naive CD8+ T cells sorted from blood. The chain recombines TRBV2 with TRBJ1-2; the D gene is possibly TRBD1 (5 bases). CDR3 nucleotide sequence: TGTGCCAGCAGAACCCCCCGGGACGCTAACTATGGCTACACCTTC. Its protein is CASRTPRDANYGYTF.